These 12 T cell receptor beta chains were all obtained from the same sample, sequenced in a study of blood T cell repertoires in COVID-19 (TCRdb year 2020). The protocol used for the library was the immunoSEQ multiplex PCR assay. TCRdb mirrors the immuneACCESS table, restricted to in-frame sequences. Some clones are absent from its copies; in checked studies, under half trace to an unresolved V gene, and the reason for the others is unknown. This sample is represented by some 190,000 clones; approximately 86% of them were singletons. About 1.5% of the sample is taken by the ten largest. Sequenced material: peripheral blood. Receptors were obtained from a man aged 18 to 29 with active or convalescent COVID-19.

This clone has just a few counts. The V gene is TRBV21-1, the J gene TRBJ2-2; the table's TRBD2 call for D was not verified on the DNA. TRBV21-1 is tagged as a pseudogene. The CDR3 spans 15 residues. The CDR3 protein is CASSPWLGGTGELFF. DNA for the CDR3: TGTGCCAGCAGCCCCTGGTTGGGGGGCACCGGGGAGCTGTTTTTT.

The genes are TRBV10-1 and TRBJ2-1; D call uncertain. Germline V gene sequence: CDR1 WNHNN, CDR2 SYGVQD (reference sequence). The V and J ends lost 4 bases and 12 bases respectively, with 19 bases between them. This CDR3 spans 14 amino acids. The CDR3: CASSAPLANSGQFF. Here the CDR3 DNA reads TGCGCCAGCAGTGCTCCTTTGGCCAATTCTGGGCAGTTCTTC.

J is TRBJ1-1 and V is TRBV27, with D unresolved. The CDR3 covers 13 residues. The V and J ends lost 4 bases and 1 base respectively, with 7 bases between them. In germline, CDR1 is MNHEY, CDR2 SMNVEV (reference sequence). Here the CDR3 reads CASSSTANTEAFF. In DNA, the CDR3 is TGTGCCAGCAGTTCTACCGCGAACACTGAAGCTTTCTTT.

V usage is TRBV4-3 and J usage is TRBJ1-2; 8 bases align to TRBD1. The CDR3 is made up of 16 amino acids. V was clipped by 1 base and J by 1 base; unmatched bases: 5. CDR1 and CDR2 (germline): LGHNA, YSLEER. CDR3 region: CASSQAGTGYNYGYTF. CDR3 coding DNA: TGCGCCAGCAGCCAAGCGGGGACAGGTTATAACTATGGCTACACCTTC.

This clone was detected only once. The V and J genes are TRBV9 and TRBJ2-1; D may be TRBD2 (6 bases). The CDR3 is 17 amino acids. Germline CDR1 SGDLS, CDR2 YYNGEE. The V end lost 0 bases, the J end lost 0 bases, and 13 bases lay between the germline ends. DNA for the CDR3: TGTGCCAGCAGCGTAGCCCAGCGGGTATCCTCCTACAATGAGCAGTTCTTC. Its translation: CASSVAQRVSSYNEQFF.

V is TRBV7-8 and J is TRBJ1-5; tentatively, D is TRBD1 (5 bases). Trimming removed 5 bases at V and 6 bases at J, with 11 bases between. The CDR3 is 13 residues long. Per the germline V gene, CDR1 is SGHVS and CDR2 is FQNEAQ. The CDR3 region has the DNA TGTGCCAGCAGCCCTGGGGGGGTTCAGCCCCAGCATTTT. Encoded protein: CASSPGGVQPQHF.

This clone appeared a few times. This chain links TRBV11-2 with TRBJ1-2; TRBD1 is a possible D gene (6 bases). The V end was cut by 3 bases, the J end by 8 bases, with 7 bases between. In germline, CDR1 is SGHAT, CDR2 FQNNGV. This CDR3 comprises 11 residues. This chain's CDR3 is CASSFRGGYTF. CDR3 bases: TGTGCCAGCAGCTTCAGGGGCGGCTACACCTTC.

The chain employs TRBV28 and TRBJ1-2, with D possibly matching TRBD1 (5 bases). The length of the CDR3 is 15 residues. Per the germline V gene, CDR1 is MDHEN and CDR2 is SYDVKM. V was clipped by 3 bases and J by 0 bases, with 11 bases between them. The CDR3 DNA is TGTGCCAGCAGTTTTGGCAGGGCTTCTAACTATGGCTACACCTTC. Translating it yields CASSFGRASNYGYTF.

The rearrangement uses TRBV29-1 and TRBJ1-2; D might be TRBD1 (5 bases). CDR3 size: 14 residues. From germline, CDR1 is SQVTM and CDR2 ANQGSEA. Trimming took 8 bases from V and 5 from J, leaving 21 bases between them. The CDR3 coding sequence is TGCAGCCCTGAACGAAGTCAGGGCGAATATGGCTACACCTTC. The encoded protein is CSPERSQGEYGYTF.

The rearrangement links TRBV30 to TRBJ1-1; D unclear. V was pared by 5 bases and J by 6 bases, with 10 bases between. Germline values: CDR1 GTSNPN, CDR2 SVGIG (reference sequence). This CDR3 contains 11 residues. CDR3 loop: CAWLRRPEAFF. The CDR3 DNA reads as TGTGCCTGGTTGAGGAGGCCTGAAGCTTTCTTT.

The V and J genes are TRBV7-2 and TRBJ2-3; 8 positions match TRBD1. The junction had 4 bases not matched to a gene; V was cut back by 3 bases and J by 2 bases. The CDR3 totals 15 residues. CDR1 is SGHTA and CDR2 is FQGNSA in the germline V gene. The CDR3 DNA is TGTGCCAGCAGCTTTTCAGGGGGCCCCACAGATACGCAGTATTTT. This codes for CASSFSGGPTDTQYF.

The gene calls are TRBV13 and TRBJ1-1, with TRBD1 as a possible D gene (5 bases). The V and J ends lost 4 bases and 0 bases respectively, with 18 bases between them. From germline, CDR1 is PRHDT and CDR2 FYEKMQ (reference sequence). The CDR3 runs 17 residues. The CDR3 DNA sequence: TGTGCCAGCAGCTCCCTCTCCTCTTGGGGCATGAACACTGAAGCTTTCTTT. Its translation: CASSSLSSWGMNTEAFF.